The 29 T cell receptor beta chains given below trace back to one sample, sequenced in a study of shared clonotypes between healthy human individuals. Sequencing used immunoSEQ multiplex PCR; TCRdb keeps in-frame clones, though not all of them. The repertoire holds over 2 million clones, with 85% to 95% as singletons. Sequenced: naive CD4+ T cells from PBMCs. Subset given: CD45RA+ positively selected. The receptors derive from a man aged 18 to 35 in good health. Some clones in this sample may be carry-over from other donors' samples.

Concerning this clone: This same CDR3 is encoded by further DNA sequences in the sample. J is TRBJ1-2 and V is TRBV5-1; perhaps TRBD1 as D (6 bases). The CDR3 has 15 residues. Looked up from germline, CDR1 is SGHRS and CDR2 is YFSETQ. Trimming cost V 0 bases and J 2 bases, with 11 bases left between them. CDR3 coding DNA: TGCGCCAGCAGCTTGGCCGGGACACCGAACTATGGCTACACCTTC. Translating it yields CASSLAGTPNYGYTF.

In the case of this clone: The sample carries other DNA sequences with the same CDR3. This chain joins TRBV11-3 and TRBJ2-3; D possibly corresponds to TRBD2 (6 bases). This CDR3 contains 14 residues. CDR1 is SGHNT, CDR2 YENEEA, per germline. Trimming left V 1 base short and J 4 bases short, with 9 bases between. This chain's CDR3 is CASSLVRESDTQYF. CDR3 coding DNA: TGTGCCAGCAGCTTAGTACGGGAGTCAGATACGCAGTATTTT.

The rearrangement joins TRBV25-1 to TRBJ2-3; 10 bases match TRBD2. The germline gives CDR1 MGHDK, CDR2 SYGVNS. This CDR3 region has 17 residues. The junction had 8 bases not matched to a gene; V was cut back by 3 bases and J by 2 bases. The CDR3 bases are TGTGCCAGCAGTGAGGTGGTAGCGGGAGGACCCACAGATACGCAGTATTTT. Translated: CASSEVVAGGPTDTQYF.

The CDR3 DNA is TGTGCCAGCACACAGGGCAATCAGCCCCAGCATTTT. This codes for CASTQGNQPQHF. The chain recombines TRBV28 with TRBJ1-5, with D perhaps TRBD1 (5 bases). Germline V gene sequence: CDR1 MDHEN, CDR2 SYDVKM. The CDR3 has 12 amino acids. With 7 bases removed from V and 2 bases from J, the gap between germline ends came to 6 bases.

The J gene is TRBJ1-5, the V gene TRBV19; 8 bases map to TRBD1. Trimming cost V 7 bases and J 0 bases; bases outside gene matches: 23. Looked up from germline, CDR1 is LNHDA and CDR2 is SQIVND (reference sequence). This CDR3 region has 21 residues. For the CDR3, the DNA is TGTGCCAGTACCCCCCTTTTTGACAGGGGCGTCCTAACGGGTAGCAATCAGCCCCAGCATTTT. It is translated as CASTPLFDRGVLTGSNQPQHF.

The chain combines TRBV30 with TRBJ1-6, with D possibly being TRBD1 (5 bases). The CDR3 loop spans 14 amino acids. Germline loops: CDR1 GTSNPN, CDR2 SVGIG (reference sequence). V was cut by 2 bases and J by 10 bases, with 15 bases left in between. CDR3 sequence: CAWSIGRAESPLHF. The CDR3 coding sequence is TGTGCCTGGAGTATCGGCAGGGCTGAGTCACCCCTCCACTTT.

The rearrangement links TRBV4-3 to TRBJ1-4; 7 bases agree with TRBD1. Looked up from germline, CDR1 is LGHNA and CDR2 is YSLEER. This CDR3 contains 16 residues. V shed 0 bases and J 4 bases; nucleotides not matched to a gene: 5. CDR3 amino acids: CASSQDGAGGNEKLFF. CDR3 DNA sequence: TGCGCCAGCAGCCAAGATGGAGCAGGGGGTAATGAAAAACTGTTTTTT.

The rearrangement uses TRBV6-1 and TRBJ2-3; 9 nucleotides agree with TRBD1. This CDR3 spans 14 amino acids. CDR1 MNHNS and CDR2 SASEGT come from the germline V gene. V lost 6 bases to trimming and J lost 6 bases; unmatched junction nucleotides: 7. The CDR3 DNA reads TGTGCCAGCAGCGACAGGGGGTCTCTGGATACGCAGTATTTT. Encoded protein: CASSDRGSLDTQYF.

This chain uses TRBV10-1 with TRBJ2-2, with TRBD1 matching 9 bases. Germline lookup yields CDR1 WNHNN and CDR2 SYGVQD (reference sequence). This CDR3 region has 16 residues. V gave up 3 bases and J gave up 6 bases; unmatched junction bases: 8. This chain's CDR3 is CASSDYPGQGAGELFF. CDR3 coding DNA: TGCGCCAGCAGTGACTACCCGGGACAGGGTGCCGGGGAGCTGTTTTTT.

This CDR3 reads CASSRGQGGYEQYF. In DNA, the CDR3 is TGTGCCAGCAGCCGGGGACAGGGGGGCTACGAGCAGTACTTC. The chain has TRBV7-8 and TRBJ2-7; the match to TRBD1 covers 11 bases. Germline V gene lookup returns CDR1 SGHVS and CDR2 FQNEAQ. The CDR3 sequence is 14 residues long. After removal of 5 bases from V and 3 bases from J, the junction contained 3 bases not matched to a gene.

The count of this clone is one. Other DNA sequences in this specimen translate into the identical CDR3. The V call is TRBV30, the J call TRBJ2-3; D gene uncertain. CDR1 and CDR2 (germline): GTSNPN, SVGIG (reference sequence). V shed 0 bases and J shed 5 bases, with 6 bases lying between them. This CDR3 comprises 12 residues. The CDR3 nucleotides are TGTGCCTGGAGTGTACATCGAGATACGCAGTATTTT. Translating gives CAWSVHRDTQYF. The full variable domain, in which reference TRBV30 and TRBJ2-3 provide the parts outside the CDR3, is SQTIHQWPATLVQPVGSPLSLECTVEGTSNPNLYWYRQAAGRGLQLLFYSVGIGQISSEVPQNLSASRPQDRQFILSSKKLLLSDSGFYLCAWSVHRDTQYFGPGTRLTVL.

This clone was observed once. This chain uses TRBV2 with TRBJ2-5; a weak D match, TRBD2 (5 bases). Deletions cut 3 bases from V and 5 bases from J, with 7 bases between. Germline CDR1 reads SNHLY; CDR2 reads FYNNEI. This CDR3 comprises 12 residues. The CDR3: CASSEGSETQYF. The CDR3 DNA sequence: TGTGCCAGCAGTGAGGGGAGCGAGACCCAGTACTTC.

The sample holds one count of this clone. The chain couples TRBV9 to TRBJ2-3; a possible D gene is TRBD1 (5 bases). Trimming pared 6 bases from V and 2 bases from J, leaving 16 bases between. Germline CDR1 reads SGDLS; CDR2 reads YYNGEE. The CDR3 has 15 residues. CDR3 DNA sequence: TGTGCCAGCAACCCTCGTGACAGAGACACAGATACGCAGTATTTT. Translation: CASNPRDRDTDTQYF.

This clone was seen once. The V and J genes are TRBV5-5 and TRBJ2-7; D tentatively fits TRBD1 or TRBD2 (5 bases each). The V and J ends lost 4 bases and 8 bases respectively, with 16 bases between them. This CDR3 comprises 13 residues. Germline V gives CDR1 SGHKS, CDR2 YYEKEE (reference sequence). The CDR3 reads CASSTSGPPQQYF. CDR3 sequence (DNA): TGTGCCAGCAGCACCTCGGGACCCCCTCAGCAGTACTTC. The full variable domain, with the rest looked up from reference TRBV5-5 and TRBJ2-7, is DAGVTQSPTHLIKTRGQQVTLRCSPISGHKSVSWYQQVLGQGPQFIFQYYEKEERGRGNFPDRFSARQFPNYSSELNVNALLLGDSALYLCASSTSGPPQQYFGPGTRLTVT.

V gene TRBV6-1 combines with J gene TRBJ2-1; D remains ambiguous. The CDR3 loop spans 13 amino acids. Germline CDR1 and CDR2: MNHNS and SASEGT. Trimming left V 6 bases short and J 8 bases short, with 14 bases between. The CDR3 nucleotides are TGTGCCAGCAGCGTACGAGATATAGATGAGCAGTTCTTC. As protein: CASSVRDIDEQFF.

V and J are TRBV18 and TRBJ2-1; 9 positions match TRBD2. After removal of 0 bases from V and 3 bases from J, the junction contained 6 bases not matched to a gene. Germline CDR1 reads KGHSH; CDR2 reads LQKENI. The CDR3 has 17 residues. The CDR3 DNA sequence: TGTGCCAGCTCACCACCGGGAAGCGGGAGGCTCTACAATGAGCAGTTCTTC. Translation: CASSPPGSGRLYNEQFF.

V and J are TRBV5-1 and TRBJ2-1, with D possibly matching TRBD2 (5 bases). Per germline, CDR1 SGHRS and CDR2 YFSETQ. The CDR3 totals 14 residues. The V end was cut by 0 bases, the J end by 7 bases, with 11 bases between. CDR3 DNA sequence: TGCGCCAGCAGCTTGGCCGACTATTCAAATGAGCAGTTCTTC. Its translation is CASSLADYSNEQFF.

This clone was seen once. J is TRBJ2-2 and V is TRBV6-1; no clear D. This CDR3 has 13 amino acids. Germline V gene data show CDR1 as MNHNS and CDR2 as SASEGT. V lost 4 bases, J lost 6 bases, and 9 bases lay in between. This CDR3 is CASSGDPAGELFF. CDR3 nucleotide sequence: TGTGCCAGCAGTGGCGATCCAGCCGGGGAGCTGTTTTTT.

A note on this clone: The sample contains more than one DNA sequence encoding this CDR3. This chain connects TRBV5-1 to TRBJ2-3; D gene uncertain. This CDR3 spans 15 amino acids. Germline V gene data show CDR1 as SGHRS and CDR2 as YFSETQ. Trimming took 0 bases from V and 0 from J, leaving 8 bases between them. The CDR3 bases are TGCGCCAGCAGCTTGGATGCTGGGAGCACAGATACGCAGTATTTT. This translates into CASSLDAGSTDTQYF. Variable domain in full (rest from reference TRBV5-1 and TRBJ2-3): KAGVTQTPRYLIKTRGQQVTLSCSPISGHRSVSWYQQTPGQGLQFLFEYFSETQRNKGNFPGRFSGRQFSNSRSEMNVSTLELGDSALYLCASSLDAGSTDTQYFGPGTRLTVL.

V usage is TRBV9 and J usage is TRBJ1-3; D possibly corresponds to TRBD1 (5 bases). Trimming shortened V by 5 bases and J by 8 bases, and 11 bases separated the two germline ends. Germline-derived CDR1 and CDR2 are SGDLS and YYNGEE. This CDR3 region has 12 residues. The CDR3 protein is CASSDSRDTIYF. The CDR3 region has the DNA TGTGCCAGCAGTGACAGCAGAGACACCATATATTTT.

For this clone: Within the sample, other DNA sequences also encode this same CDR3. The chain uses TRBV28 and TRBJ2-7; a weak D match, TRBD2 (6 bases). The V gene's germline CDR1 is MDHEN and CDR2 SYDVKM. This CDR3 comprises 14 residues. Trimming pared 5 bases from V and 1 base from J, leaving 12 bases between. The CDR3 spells CASSLGGASYEQYF. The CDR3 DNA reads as TGTGCCAGCAGTCTGGGCGGGGCGTCCTACGAGCAGTACTTC.

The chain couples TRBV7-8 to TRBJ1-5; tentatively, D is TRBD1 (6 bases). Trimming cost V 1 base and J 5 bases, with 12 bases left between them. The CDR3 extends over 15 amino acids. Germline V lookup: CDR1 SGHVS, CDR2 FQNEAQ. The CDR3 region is CASSLGGGAYQPQHF. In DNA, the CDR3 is TGTGCCAGCAGCTTAGGGGGGGGCGCCTATCAGCCCCAGCATTTT.

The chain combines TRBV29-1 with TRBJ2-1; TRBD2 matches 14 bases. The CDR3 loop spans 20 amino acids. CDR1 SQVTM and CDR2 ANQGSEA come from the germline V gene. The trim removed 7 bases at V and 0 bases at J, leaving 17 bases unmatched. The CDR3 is CSARIPPGLAGVSSYNEQFF. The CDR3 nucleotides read TGCAGCGCCCGAATTCCGCCGGGACTAGCGGGAGTTAGCTCCTACAATGAGCAGTTCTTC.

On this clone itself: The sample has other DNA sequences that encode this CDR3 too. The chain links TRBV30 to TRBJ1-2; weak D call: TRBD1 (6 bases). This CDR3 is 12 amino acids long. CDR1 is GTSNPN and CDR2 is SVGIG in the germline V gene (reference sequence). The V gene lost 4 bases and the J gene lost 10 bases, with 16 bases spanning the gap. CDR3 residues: CAWTNGGDDYTF. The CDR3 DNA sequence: TGTGCCTGGACGAACGGGGGCGATGACTACACCTTC. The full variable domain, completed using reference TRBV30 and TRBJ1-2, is SQTIHQWPATLVQPVGSPLSLECTVEGTSNPNLYWYRQAAGRGLQLLFYSVGIGQISSEVPQNLSASRPQDRQFILSSKKLLLSDSGFYLCAWTNGGDDYTFGSGTRLTVV.

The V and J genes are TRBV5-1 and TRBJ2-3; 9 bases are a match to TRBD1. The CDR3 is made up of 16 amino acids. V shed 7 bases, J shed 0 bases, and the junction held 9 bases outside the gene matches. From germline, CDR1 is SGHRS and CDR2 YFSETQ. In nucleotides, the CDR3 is TGCGCCAGCGCTCCCCCGGGACAGGGCAGCACAGATACGCAGTATTTT. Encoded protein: CASAPPGQGSTDTQYF.

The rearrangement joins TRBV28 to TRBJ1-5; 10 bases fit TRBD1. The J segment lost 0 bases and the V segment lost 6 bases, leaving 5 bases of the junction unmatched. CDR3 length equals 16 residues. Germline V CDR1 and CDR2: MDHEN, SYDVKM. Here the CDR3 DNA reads TGTGCCAGCAGCCCCCGGGACAGGGGTAGCAATCAGCCCCAGCATTTT. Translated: CASSPRDRGSNQPQHF. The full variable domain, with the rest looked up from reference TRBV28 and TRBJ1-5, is DVKVTQSSRYLVKRTGEKVFLECVQDMDHENMFWYRQDPGLGLRLIYFSYDVKMKEKGDIPEGYSVSREKKERFSLILESASTNQTSMYLCASSPRDRGSNQPQHFGDGTRLSIL.

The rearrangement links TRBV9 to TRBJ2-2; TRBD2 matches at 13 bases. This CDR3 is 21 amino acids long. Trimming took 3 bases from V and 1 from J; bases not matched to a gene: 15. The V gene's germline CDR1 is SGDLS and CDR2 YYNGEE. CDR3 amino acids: CASSGRQPGTSGNRNTGELFF. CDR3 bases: TGTGCCAGCAGCGGCCGTCAACCCGGGACTAGCGGGAATCGGAACACCGGGGAGCTGTTTTTT.

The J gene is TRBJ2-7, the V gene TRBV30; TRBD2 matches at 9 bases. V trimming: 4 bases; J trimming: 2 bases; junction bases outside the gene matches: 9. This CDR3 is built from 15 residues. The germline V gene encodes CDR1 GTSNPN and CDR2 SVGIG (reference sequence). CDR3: CAWIPDSGGTYEQYF. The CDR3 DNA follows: TGTGCCTGGATCCCGGACAGCGGGGGGACCTACGAGCAGTACTTC. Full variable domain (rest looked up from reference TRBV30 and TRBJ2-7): SQTIHQWPATLVQPVGSPLSLECTVEGTSNPNLYWYRQAAGRGLQLLFYSVGIGQISSEVPQNLSASRPQDRQFILSSKKLLLSDSGFYLCAWIPDSGGTYEQYFGPGTRLTVT.

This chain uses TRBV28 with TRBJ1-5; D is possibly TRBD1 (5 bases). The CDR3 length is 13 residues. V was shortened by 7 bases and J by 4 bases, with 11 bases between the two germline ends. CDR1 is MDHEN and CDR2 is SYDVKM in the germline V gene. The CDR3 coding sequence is TGTGCCAGCAAGCAGGGAGGGAATCAGCCCCAGCATTTT. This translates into CASKQGGNQPQHF.